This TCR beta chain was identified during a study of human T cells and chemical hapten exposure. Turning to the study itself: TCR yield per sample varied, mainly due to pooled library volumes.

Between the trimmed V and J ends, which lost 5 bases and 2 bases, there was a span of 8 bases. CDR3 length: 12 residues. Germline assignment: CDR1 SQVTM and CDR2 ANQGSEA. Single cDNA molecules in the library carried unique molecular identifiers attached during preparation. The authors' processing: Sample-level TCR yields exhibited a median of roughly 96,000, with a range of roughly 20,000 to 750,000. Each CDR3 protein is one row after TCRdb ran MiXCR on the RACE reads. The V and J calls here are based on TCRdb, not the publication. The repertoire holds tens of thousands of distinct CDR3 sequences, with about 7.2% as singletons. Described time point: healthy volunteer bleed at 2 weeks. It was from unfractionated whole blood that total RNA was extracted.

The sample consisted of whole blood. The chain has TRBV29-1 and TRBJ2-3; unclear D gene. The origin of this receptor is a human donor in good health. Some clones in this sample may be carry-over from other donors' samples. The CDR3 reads CSVSPYTDTQYF. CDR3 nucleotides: TGCAGCGTTTCACCGTACACAGATACGCAGTATTTT.